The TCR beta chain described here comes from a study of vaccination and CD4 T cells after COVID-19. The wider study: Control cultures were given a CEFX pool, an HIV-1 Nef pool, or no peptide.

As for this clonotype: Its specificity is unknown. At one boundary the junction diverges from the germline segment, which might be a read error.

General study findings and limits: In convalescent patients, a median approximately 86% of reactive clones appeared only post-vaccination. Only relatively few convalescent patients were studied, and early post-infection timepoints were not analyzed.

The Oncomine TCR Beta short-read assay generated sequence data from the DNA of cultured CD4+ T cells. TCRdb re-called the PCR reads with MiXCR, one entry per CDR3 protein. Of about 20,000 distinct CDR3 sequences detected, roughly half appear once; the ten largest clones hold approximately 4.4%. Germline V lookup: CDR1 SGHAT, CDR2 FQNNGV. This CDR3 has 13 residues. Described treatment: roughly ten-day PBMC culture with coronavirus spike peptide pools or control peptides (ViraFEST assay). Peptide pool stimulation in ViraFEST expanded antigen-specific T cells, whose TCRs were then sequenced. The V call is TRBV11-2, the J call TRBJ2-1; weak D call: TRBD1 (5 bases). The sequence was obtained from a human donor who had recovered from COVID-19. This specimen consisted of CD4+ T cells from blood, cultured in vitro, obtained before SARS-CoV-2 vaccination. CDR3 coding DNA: TGTGCCAGCAGCGTAGATAGTCAGGGTGAGCAGTTCTTC. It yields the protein CASSVDSQGEQFF.